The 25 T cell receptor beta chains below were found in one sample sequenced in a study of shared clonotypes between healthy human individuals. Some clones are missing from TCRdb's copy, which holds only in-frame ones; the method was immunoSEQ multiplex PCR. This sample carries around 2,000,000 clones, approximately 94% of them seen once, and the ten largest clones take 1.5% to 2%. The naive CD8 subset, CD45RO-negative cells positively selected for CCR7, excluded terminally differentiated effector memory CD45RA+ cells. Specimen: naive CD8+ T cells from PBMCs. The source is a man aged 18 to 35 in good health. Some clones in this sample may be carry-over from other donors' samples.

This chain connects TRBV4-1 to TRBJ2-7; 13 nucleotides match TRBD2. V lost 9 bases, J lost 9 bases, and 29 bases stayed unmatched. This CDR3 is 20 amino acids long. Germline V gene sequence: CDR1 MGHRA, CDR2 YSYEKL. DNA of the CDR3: TGCGCCAGGGGGGGCAGGGAGACCCCACGACTAGCGGGAGGCCCAGTGGGGCAGTACTTC. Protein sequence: CARGGRETPRLAGGPVGQYF.

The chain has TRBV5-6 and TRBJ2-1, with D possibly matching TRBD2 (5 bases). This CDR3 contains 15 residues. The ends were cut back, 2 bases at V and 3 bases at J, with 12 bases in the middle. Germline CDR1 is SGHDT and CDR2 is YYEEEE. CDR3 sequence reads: CASSLVPGNYNEQFF. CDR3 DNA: TGTGCCAGCAGCTTAGTCCCGGGAAACTACAATGAGCAGTTCTTC.

The CDR3 nucleotides read TGCGCCAGCAGCCGCGGACAGGGGGAGCTGACAGATACGCAGTATTTT. It yields the protein CASSRGQGELTDTQYF. The V gene is TRBV4-3, the J gene TRBJ2-3; 10 bases line up with TRBD1. From germline, CDR1 is LGHNA and CDR2 YSLEER. The CDR3 is 16 residues long. V was pared by 4 bases and J by 3 bases, with 7 bases of the junction left unmatched.

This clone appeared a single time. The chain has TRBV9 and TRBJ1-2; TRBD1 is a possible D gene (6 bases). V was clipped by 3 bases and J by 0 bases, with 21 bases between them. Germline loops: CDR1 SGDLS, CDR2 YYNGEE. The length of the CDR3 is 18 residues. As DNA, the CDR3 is TGTGCCAGCAGCGCCCCCGGGGACACGGGGATACCTAACTATGGCTACACCTTC. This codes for CASSAPGDTGIPNYGYTF.

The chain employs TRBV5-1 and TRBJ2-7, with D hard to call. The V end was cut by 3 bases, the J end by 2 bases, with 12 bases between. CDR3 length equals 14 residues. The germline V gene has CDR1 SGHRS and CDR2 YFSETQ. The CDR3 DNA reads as TGCGCCAGCAGCTCCTTAGCCTACCCCTACGAGCAGTACTTC. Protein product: CASSSLAYPYEQYF. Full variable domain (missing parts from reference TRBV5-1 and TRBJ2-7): KAGVTQTPRYLIKTRGQQVTLSCSPISGHRSVSWYQQTPGQGLQFLFEYFSETQRNKGNFPGRFSGRQFSNSRSEMNVSTLELGDSALYLCASSSLAYPYEQYFGPGTRLTVT.

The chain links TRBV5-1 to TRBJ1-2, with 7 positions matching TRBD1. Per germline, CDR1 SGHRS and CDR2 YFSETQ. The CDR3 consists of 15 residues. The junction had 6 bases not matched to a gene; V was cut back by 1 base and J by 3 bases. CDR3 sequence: CASSLSSGGDYGYTF. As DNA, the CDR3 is TGCGCCAGCAGCTTGTCGTCAGGGGGAGACTATGGCTACACCTTC.

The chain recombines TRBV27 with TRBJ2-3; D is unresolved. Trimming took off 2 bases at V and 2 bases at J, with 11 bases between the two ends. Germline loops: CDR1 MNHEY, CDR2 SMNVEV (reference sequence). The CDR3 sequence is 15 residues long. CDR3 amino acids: CASSLTLYTTDTQYF. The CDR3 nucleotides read TGTGCCAGCAGTTTAACACTGTATACCACAGATACGCAGTATTTT.

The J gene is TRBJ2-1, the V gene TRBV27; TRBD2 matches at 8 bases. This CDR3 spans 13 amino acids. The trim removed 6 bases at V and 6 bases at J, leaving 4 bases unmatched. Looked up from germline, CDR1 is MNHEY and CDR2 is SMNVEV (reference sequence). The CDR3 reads CASRAGVGNEQFF. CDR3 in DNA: TGTGCCAGCAGAGCGGGAGTAGGCAATGAGCAGTTCTTC.

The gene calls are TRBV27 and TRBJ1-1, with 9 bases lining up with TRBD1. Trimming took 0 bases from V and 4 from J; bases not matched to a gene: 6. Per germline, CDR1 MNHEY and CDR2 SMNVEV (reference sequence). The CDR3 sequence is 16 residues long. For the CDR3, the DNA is TGTGCCAGCAGTTTATCTTCGACAGGGGGGGCCACTGAAGCTTTCTTT. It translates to CASSLSSTGGATEAFF.

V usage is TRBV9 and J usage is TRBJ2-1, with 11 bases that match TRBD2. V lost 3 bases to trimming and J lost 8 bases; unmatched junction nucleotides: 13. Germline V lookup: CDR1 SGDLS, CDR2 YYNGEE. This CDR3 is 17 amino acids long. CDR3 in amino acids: CASSDGLAGPRPDEQFF. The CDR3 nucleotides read TGTGCCAGCAGCGACGGACTAGCGGGTCCCCGTCCCGATGAGCAGTTCTTC. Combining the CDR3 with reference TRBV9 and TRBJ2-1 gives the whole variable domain DSGVTQTPKHLITATGQRVTLRCSPRSGDLSVYWYQQSLDQGLQFLIQYYNGEERAKGNILERFSAQQFPDLHSELNLSSLELGDSALYFCASSDGLAGPRPDEQFFGPGTRLTVL.

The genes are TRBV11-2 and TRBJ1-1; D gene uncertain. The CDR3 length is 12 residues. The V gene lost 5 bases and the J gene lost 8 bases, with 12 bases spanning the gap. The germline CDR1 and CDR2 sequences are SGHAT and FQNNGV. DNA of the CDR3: TGTGCCAGCAGCCCCCTCCGGAGCGAAGCTTTCTTT. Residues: CASSPLRSEAFF.

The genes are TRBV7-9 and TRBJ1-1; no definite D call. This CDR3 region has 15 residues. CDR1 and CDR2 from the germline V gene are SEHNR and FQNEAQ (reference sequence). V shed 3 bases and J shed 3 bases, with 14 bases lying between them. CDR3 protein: CASSLTQAFDTEAFF. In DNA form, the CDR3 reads TGTGCCAGCAGCTTGACCCAGGCGTTCGACACTGAAGCTTTCTTT.

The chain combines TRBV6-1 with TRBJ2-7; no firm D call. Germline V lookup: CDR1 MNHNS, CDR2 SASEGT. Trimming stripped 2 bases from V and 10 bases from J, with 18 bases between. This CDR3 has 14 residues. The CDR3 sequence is CASSEWARALGQYF. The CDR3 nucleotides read TGTGCCAGCAGTGAATGGGCTAGGGCGTTAGGACAGTACTTC.

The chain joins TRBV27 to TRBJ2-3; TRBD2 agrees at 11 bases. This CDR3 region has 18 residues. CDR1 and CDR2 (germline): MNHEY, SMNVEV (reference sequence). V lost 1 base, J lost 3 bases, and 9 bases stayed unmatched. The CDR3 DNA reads TGTGCCAGCAGTTTATATGGGACTAGCGGAGCGGGGACAGATACGCAGTATTTT. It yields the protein CASSLYGTSGAGTDTQYF.

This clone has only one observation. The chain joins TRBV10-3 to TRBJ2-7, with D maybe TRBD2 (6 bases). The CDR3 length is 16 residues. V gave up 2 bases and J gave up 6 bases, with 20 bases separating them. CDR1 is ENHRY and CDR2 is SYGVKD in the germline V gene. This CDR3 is CAISENRDSGPGEQYF. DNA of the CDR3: TGTGCCATCAGTGAGAATCGGGACTCTGGGCCCGGCGAGCAGTACTTC.

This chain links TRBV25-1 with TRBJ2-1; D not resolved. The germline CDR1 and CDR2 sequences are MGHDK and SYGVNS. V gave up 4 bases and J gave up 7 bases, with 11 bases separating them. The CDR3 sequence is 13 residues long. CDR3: CASSGRDQNEQFF. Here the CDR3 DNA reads TGTGCCAGCAGTGGTAGGGATCAGAATGAGCAGTTCTTC.

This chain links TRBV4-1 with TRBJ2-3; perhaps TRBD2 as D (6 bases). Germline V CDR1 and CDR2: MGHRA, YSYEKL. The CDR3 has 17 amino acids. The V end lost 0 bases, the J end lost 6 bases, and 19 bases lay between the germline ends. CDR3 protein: CASSQEGTPRAIDTQYF. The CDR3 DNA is TGCGCCAGCAGCCAAGAAGGGACTCCTCGAGCCATTGATACGCAGTATTTT.

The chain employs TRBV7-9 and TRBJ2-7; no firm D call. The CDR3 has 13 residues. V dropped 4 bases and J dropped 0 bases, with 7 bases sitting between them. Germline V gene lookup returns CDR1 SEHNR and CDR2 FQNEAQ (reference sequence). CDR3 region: CASSSEVSYEQYF. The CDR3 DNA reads TGTGCCAGCAGCTCTGAGGTCTCCTACGAGCAGTACTTC.

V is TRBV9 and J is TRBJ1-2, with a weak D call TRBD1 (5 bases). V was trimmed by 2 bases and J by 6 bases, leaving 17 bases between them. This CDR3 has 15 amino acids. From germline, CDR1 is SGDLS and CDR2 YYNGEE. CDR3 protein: CASSVSREDSDGYTF. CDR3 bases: TGTGCCAGCAGCGTGTCCAGGGAGGATAGCGATGGCTACACCTTC.

CDR3 sequence: CASTSGGQPQHF. CDR3 bases: TGTGCCAGCACTTCAGGGGGGCAGCCCCAGCATTTT. J is TRBJ1-5 and V is TRBV27; 7 positions match TRBD1. The length of the CDR3 is 12 residues. Per the germline V gene, CDR1 is MNHEY and CDR2 is SMNVEV (reference sequence). After removal of 7 bases from V and 7 bases from J, the junction contained 4 bases not matched to a gene.

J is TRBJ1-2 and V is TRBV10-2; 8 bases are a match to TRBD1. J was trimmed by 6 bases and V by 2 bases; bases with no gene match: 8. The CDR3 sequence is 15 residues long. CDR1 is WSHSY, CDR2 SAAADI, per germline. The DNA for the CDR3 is TGCGCCAGCAGTGAGCCAAAATGGACAGGGCATGGCTACACCTTC. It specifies CASSEPKWTGHGYTF.

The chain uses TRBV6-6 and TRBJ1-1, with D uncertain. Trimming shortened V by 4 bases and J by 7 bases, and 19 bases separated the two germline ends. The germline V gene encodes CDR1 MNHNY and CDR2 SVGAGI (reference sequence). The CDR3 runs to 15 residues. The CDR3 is CASSFDPDGTVEAFF. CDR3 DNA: TGTGCCAGCAGTTTCGACCCGGACGGCACCGTTGAAGCTTTCTTT.

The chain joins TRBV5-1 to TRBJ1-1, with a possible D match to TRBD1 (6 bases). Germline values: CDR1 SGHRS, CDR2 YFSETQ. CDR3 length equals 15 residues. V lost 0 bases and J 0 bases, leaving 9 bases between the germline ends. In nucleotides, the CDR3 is TGCGCCAGCAGCTTGGAGGACAGAGTGAACACTGAAGCTTTCTTT. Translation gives CASSLEDRVNTEAFF.

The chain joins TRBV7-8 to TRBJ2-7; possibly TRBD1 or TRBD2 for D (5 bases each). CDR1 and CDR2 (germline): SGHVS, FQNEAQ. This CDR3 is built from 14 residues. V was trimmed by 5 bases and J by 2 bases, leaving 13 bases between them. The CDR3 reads CASSPGRGTYEQYF. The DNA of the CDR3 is TGTGCCAGCAGCCCGGGGCGCGGAACCTACGAGCAGTACTTC.

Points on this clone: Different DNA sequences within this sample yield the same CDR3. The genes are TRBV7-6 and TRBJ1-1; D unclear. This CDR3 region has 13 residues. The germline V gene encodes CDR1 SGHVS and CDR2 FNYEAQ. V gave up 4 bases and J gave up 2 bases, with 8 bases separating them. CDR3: CASSYGPNTEAFF. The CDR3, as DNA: TGTGCCAGCAGCTACGGGCCAAACACTGAAGCTTTCTTT.